This T cell receptor (beta chain) was documented in a study of shared clonotypes between healthy human individuals. Overall study context: With ages of 18 to 49, the donors were two women and a few men.

The repertoire was sequenced with immunoSEQ multiplex PCR; TCRdb's copy has only in-frame clones and lacks some. This table has 1.4 million or so clones, 98% to 99% appearing once. Study observations and caveats: For sorted subsets, rarefaction showed incomplete sequencing despite large depth. Clonotypes not shared had lower generation probabilities than those common to all four donors.

J was trimmed by 3 bases and V by 5 bases; bases with no gene match: 11. The germline V gene encodes CDR1 SEHNR and CDR2 FQNEAQ (reference sequence). The CDR3 runs to 17 residues. In its sample, this clone was seen once. The antigen is undetermined. CD4+ cells underwent separation, giving CD45RA+ naive and CD45RA-negative memory subsets. The sequencing sample was made of naive CD4+ T cells sorted from blood. Regarding subset: CD45RA+ positively selected. This chain joins TRBV7-9 and TRBJ2-7; 12 bases map to TRBD2. This receptor was taken from a young man in good health. The CDR3 spells CASSPSGLAGRFYEQYF. The CDR3 nucleotides are TGTGCCAGCAGCCCAAGTGGACTAGCGGGGAGATTCTACGAGCAGTACTTC.